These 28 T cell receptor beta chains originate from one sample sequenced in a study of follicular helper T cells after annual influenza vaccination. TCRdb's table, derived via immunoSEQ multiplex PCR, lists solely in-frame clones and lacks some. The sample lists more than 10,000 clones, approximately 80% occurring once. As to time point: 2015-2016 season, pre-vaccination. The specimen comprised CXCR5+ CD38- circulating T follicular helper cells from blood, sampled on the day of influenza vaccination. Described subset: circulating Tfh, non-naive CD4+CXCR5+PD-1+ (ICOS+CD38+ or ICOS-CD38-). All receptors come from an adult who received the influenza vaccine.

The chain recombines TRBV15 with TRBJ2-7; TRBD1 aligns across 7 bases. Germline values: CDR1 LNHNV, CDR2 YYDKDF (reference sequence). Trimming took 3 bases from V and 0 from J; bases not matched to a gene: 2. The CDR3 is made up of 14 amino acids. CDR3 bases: TGTGCCACCAGCAGGGGGGACAGCTCCTACGAGCAGTACTTC. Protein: CATSRGDSSYEQYF.

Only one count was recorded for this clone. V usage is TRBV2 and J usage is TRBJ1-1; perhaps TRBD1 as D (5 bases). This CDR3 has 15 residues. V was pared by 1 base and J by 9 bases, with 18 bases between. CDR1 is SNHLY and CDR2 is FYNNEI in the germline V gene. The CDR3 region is CASSEGQPGIRKAFF. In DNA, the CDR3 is TGTGCCAGCAGTGAAGGACAGCCGGGAATTCGGAAAGCTTTCTTT.

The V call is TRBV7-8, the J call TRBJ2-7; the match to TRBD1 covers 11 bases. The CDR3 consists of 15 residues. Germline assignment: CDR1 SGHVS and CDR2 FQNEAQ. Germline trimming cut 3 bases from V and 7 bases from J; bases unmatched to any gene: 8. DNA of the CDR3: TGTGCCAGCAGCTTCGACCGGGACAGGGGGAGGGAGCAGTACTTC. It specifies CASSFDRDRGREQYF.

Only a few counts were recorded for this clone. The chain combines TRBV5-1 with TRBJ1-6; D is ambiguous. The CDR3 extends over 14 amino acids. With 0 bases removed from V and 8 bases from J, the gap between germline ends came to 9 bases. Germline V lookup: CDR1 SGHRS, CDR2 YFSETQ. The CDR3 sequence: CASSLGTKDSPLHF. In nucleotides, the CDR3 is TGCGCCAGCAGCTTGGGCACAAAGGATTCACCCCTCCACTTT.

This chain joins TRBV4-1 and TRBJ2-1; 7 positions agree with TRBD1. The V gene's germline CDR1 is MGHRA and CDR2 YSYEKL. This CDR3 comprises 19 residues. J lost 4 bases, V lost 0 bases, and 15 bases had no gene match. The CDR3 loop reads CASSQDTGSSDRAYNEQFF. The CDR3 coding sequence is TGCGCCAGCAGCCAAGACACCGGAAGTTCTGACAGGGCATACAATGAGCAGTTCTTC.

CDR3 nucleotides: TGTGCCAGCAGCCCAGACGCAAACTATGGCTACACCTTC. Translation: CASSPDANYGYTF. The chain has TRBV7-2 and TRBJ1-2, with D hard to call. Looked up from germline, CDR1 is SGHTA and CDR2 is FQGNSA. Trimming stripped 5 bases from V and 2 bases from J, with 9 bases between. The CDR3 is made up of 13 amino acids.

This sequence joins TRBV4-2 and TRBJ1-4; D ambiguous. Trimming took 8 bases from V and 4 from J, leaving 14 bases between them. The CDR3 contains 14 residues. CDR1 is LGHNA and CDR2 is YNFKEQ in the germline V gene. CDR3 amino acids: CASSREGNNEKLFF. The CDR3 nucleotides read TGTGCCAGCTCCCGGGAGGGAAATAATGAAAAACTGTTTTTT.

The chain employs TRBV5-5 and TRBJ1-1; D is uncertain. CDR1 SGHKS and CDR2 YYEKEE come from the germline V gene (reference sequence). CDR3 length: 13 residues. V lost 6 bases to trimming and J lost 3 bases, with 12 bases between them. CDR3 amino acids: CASTALSYTEAFF. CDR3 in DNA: TGTGCCAGCACCGCTTTGAGCTACACTGAAGCTTTCTTT.

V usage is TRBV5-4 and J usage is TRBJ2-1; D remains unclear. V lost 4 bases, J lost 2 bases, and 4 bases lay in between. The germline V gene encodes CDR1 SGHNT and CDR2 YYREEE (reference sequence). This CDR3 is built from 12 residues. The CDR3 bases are TGTGCCAGCAGCAGTACCTACAATGAGCAGTTCTTC. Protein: CASSSTYNEQFF. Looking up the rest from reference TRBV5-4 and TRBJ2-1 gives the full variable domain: ETGVTQSPTHLIKTRGQQVTLRCSSQSGHNTVSWYQQALGQGPQFIFQYYREEENGRGNFPPRFSGLQFPNYSSELNVNALELDDSALYLCASSSTYNEQFFGPGTRLTVL.

CDR3: CASKGGSGSNQPQHF. For the CDR3, the DNA is TGTGCCAGCAAGGGTGGTTCAGGGAGCAATCAGCCCCAGCATTTT. This sequence joins TRBV28 and TRBJ1-5; a possible D gene is TRBD1 (5 bases). Germline CDR1 and CDR2: MDHEN and SYDVKM. The CDR3 totals 15 residues. Deletions cut 7 bases from V and 1 base from J, with 14 bases between.

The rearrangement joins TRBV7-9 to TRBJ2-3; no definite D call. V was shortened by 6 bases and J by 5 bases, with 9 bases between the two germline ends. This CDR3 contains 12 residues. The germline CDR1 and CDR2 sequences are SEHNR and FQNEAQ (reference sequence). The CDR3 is CASRWEGDTQYF. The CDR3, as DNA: TGTGCCAGCAGATGGGAAGGAGATACGCAGTATTTT.

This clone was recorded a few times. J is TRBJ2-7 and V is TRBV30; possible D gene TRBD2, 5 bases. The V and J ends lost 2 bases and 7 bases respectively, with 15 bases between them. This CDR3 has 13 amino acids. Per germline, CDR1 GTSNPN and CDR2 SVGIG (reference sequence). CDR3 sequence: CAWSRGTLGEQYF. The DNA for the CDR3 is TGTGCCTGGAGTCGGGGTACGTTGGGTGAGCAGTACTTC.

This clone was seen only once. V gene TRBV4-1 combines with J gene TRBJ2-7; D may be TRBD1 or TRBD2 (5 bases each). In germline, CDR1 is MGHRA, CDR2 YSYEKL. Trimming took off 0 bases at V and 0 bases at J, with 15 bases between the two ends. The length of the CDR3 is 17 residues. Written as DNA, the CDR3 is TGCGCCAGCAGCCAAGATCGCCGGGGCTCGAGCTCCTACGAGCAGTACTTC. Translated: CASSQDRRGSSSYEQYF.

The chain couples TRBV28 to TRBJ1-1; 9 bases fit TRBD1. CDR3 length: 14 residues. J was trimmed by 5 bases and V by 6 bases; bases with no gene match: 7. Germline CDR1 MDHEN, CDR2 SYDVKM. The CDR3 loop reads CASSFTGGRTEAFF. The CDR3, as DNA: TGTGCCAGCAGCTTTACAGGGGGCAGAACTGAAGCTTTCTTT.

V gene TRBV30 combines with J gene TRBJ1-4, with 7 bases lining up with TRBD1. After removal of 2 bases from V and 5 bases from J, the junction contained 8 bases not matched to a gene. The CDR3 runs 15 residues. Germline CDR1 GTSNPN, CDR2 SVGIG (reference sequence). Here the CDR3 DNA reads TGTGCCTGGAGTAAGAACAGGGGTGGGAATGAAAAACTGTTTTTT. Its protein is CAWSKNRGGNEKLFF.

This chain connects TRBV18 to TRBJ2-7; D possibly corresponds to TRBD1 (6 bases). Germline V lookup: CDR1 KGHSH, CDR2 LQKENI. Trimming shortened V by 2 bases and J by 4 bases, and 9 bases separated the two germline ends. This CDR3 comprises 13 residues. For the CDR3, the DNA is TGTGCCAGCTCACCAGAAGGGGGTTACGAGCAGTACTTC. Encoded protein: CASSPEGGYEQYF.

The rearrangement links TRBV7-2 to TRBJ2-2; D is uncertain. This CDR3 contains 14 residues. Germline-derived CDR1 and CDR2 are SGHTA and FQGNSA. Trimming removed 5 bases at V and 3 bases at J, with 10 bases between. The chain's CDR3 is CASSRATHTGELFF. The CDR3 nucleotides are TGTGCCAGCAGCCGGGCGACACACACCGGGGAGCTGTTTTTT.

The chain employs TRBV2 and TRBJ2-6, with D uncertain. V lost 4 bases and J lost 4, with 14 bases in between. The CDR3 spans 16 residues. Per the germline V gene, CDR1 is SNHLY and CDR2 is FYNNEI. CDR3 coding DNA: TGTGCCAGCAGTGTGCGGTCCTCGGTGGGGGCCAACGTCCTGACTTTC. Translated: CASSVRSSVGANVLTF.

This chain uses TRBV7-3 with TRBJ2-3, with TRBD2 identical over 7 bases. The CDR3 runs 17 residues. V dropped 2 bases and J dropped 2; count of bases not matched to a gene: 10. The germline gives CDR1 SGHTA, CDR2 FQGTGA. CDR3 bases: TGTGCCAGCAGCTTAGCAGCAACGCGGGGGATCACAGATACGCAGTATTTT. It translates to CASSLAATRGITDTQYF.

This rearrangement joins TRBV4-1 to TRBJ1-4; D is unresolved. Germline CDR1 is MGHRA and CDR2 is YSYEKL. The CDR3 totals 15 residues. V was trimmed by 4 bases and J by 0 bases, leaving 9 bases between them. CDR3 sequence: CASSPTEATNEKLFF. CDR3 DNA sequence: TGCGCCAGCAGCCCAACTGAGGCAACTAATGAAAAACTGTTTTTT.

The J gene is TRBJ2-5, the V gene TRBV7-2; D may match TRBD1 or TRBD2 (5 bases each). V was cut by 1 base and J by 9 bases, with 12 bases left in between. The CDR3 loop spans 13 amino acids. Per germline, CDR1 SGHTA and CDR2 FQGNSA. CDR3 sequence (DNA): TGTGCCAGCAGCTTAGTAGGGGTCGGGGCCCAGTACTTC. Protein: CASSLVGVGAQYF. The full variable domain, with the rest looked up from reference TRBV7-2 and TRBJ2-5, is GAGVSQSPSNKVTEKGKDVELRCDPISGHTALYWYRQSLGQGLEFLIYFQGNSAPDKSGLPSDRFSAERTGGSVSTLTIQRTQQEDSAVYLCASSLVGVGAQYFGPGTRLLVL.

The CDR3 protein is CASSTGTGGQETQYF. In DNA, the CDR3 is TGTGCCAGCAGCACCGGGACAGGGGGCCAAGAGACCCAGTACTTC. The chain joins TRBV7-3 to TRBJ2-5, with 11 nucleotides matching TRBD1. Germline values: CDR1 SGHTA, CDR2 FQGTGA. The J segment lost 1 base and the V segment lost 5 bases, leaving 3 bases of the junction unmatched. This CDR3 region has 15 residues.

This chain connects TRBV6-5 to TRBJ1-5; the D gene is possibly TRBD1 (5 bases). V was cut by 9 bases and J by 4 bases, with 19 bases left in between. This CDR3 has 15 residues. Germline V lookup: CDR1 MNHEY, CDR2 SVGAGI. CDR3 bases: TGTGCCAGTCGTTTTTTGGGGCAGGGTAATCAGCCCCAGCATTTT. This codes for CASRFLGQGNQPQHF.

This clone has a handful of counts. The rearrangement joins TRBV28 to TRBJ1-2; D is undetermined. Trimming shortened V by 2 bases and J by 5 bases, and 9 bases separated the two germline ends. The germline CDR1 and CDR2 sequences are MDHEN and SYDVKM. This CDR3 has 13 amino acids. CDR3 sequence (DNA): TGTGCCAGCAGTTTAAACTTCGGGTATGGCTACACCTTC. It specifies CASSLNFGYGYTF.

The CDR3 spells CASSELSPGLGGYTF. The CDR3 region has the DNA TGTGCCAGCAGTGAATTATCCCCAGGGTTGGGTGGCTACACCTTC. The chain joins TRBV6-1 to TRBJ1-2; TRBD1 is a possible D gene (5 bases). The CDR3 contains 15 residues. The germline V gene has CDR1 MNHNS and CDR2 SASEGT. V dropped 2 bases and J dropped 7 bases, with 17 bases sitting between them.

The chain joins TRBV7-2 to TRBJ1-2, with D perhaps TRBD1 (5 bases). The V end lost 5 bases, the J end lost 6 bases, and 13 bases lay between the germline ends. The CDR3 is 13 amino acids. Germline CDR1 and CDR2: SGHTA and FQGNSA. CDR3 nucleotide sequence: TGTGCCAGCAGCCCCACGGGGCCCGATGGCTACACCTTC. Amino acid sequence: CASSPTGPDGYTF.

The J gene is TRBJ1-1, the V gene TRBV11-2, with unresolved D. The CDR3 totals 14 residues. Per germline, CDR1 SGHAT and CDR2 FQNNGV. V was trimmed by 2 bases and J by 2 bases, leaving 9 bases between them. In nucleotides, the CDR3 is TGTGCCAGCAGCTTACGGTCGACCAACACTGAAGCTTTCTTT. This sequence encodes CASSLRSTNTEAFF.

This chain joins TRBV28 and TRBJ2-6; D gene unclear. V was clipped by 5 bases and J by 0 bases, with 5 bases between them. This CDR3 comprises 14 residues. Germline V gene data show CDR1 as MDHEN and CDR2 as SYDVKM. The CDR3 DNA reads TGTGCCAGCAGTCGGGCCTCTGGGGCCAACGTCCTGACTTTC. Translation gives CASSRASGANVLTF.